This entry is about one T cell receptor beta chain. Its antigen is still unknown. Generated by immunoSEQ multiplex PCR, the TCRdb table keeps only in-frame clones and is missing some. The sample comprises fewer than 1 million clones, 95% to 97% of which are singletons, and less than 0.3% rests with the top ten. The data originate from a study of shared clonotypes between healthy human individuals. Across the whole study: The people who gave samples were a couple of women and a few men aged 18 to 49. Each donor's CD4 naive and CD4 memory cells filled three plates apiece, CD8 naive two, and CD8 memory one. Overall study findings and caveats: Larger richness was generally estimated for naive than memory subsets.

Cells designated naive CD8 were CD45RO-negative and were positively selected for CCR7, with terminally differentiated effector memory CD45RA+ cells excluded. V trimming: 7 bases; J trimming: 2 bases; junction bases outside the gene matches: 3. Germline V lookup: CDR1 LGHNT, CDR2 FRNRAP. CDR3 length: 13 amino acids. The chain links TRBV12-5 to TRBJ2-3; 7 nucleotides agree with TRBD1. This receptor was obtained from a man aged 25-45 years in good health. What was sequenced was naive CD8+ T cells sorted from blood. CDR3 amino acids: CASAQGSTDTQYF. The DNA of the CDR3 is TGTGCTAGTGCACAGGGGTCCACAGATACGCAGTATTTT.